This T cell receptor beta chain was sequenced for a study of T cells in localized non-small cell lung cancer. This clone was seen only once. The table came from immunoSEQ multiplex PCR; TCRdb's copy has only in-frame clones and leaves some out. The sample lists roughly 89,000 clones, just over 90% seen once, with 4.1% in the top ten. The sample was PBMCs, taken before any cancer treatment. The receptor comes from a woman aged 35 to 70 with stage II squamous cell lung carcinoma.

CDR3 region: CASRTGGKGETQYF. In nucleotides, the CDR3 is TGTGCCAGCAGAACAGGGGGCAAAGGAGAGACCCAGTACTTC. V and J are TRBV6-5 and TRBJ2-5; 9 nucleotides line up with TRBD1. The V segment lost 6 bases and the J segment 4 bases; nucleotides outside the gene matches: 6. The germline V gene encodes CDR1 MNHEY and CDR2 SVGAGI. This CDR3 is 14 amino acids long.